This T cell receptor beta chain was sequenced for a study of T-cell memory formation after mild COVID-19. TCRdb reprocessed the 5' RACE reads via MiXCR and lists one record per CDR3 protein. The sample contains roughly 600,000 distinct CDR3 sequences, about a sixth of which appear only once. CDR3 length: 14 amino acids. The V end was cut by 4 bases, the J end by 4 bases, with 8 bases between. Germline V gene data show CDR1 as MGHRA and CDR2 as YSYEKL. This clonotype was counted ten times or more. The source material was PBMCs or a T cell subset sorted from them (not recorded which). The TCR originated in an adult woman who had mild COVID-19 (a few samples of this study predate the infection). Cell type and time point are not known. V is TRBV4-1 and J is TRBJ1-6; a weak D match, TRBD1 (5 bases). The chain's CDR3 is CASSRQTYNSPLHF. The CDR3 DNA is TGCGCCAGCAGCCGACAGACATATAATTCACCCCTCCACTTT.